This T cell receptor beta chain was recorded in a study of PD-1 blockade in classical Hodgkin lymphoma. The repertoire was sequenced with immunoSEQ multiplex PCR; TCRdb's copy has only in-frame clones and lacks some. Of 46,000 or so clones detected, approximately 73% appear once; the ten largest clones hold approximately 11%. The CDR3 has 14 amino acids. V gave up 4 bases and J gave up 2 bases, with 9 bases separating them. The V gene's germline CDR1 is LGHNT and CDR2 FRNRAP. Patients all relapsed after autologous stem cell transplantation, and there was variation in brentuximab vedotin exposure. The TCR comes from a human donor with classical Hodgkin lymphoma. Source: peripheral blood mononuclear cells (PBMCs), taken at baseline. The genes are TRBV12-5 and TRBJ2-1; D gene uncertain. CDR3 bases: TGTGCTAGTGGTTCCCCAGGTACCTACAATGAGCAGTTCTTC. Translated: CASGSPGTYNEQFF. Complete variable domain (other parts from reference TRBV12-5 and TRBJ2-1): DARVTQTPRHKVTEMGQEVTMRCQPILGHNTVFWYRQTMMQGLELLAYFRNRAPLDDSGMPKDRFSAEMPDATLATLKIQPSEPRDSAVYFCASGSPGTYNEQFFGPGTRLTVL.